The sequence of this T cell receptor beta chain was determined in a study of STAT5B mutations in CD4+ large granular lymphocyte leukemia. Some clones are missing from TCRdb's copy, which holds only in-frame ones; the method was immunoSEQ multiplex PCR. The sample has about 40,000 clones; 70% to 85% are singletons. V lost 7 bases, J lost 2 bases, and 6 bases stayed unmatched. CDR1 LNHNV and CDR2 YYDKDF come from the germline V gene (reference sequence). This CDR3 comprises 15 residues. This TCR was sampled from a human donor in good health. The genes are TRBV15 and TRBJ2-1; TRBD1 aligns across 9 bases. What was sequenced was CD4+ T cells from blood buffy coats. In DNA form, the CDR3 reads TGTGCCACCAAACCGGACAGGGGAACCTACAATGAGCAGTTCTTC. Translating it yields CATKPDRGTYNEQFF.